This passage covers 21 T cell receptor beta chains from one sample sequenced in a study of blood T cell repertoires in COVID-19. Using immunoSEQ multiplex PCR, the repertoire was profiled, and TCRdb retains in-frame clones only, with some absent. This sample has 190,000 or so clones, with about 81% found just once. The sequencing sample was made of peripheral blood. All receptors derive from a woman aged 80 or over with COVID-19, enrolled during active disease.

The chain joins TRBV2 to TRBJ1-6, with TRBD1 as a possible D gene (6 bases). The CDR3 runs 15 residues. Germline loops: CDR1 SNHLY, CDR2 FYNNEI. Trimming stripped 6 bases from V and 8 bases from J, with 17 bases between. The CDR3 reads CASRKRDTGDSPLHF. The CDR3, as DNA: TGTGCCAGCAGAAAAAGGGACACCGGAGATTCACCCCTCCACTTT.

The genes are TRBV4-1 and TRBJ2-7, with TRBD1 as a possible D gene (5 bases). This CDR3 has 13 residues. V shed 0 bases and J shed 6 bases, with 9 bases lying between them. Per the germline V gene, CDR1 is MGHRA and CDR2 is YSYEKL. This CDR3 is CASSQDRTSEQYF. CDR3 nucleotide sequence: TGCGCCAGCAGCCAAGATAGGACAAGCGAGCAGTACTTC.

This chain connects TRBV5-6 to TRBJ2-1; D unclear. Between the trimmed V and J ends, which lost 4 bases and 3 bases, there was a span of 23 bases. CDR1 and CDR2 (germline): SGHDT, YYEEEE. This CDR3 is 18 amino acids long. The CDR3 here is CASSRRPGLSRLYNEQFF. The CDR3 nucleotides are TGTGCCAGCAGCCGCCGACCGGGTCTTTCACGGCTCTACAATGAGCAGTTCTTC.

V usage is TRBV2 and J usage is TRBJ2-3; D not certain. The V gene's germline CDR1 is SNHLY and CDR2 FYNNEI. The CDR3 totals 12 residues. Trimming shortened V by 4 bases and J by 5 bases, and 7 bases separated the two germline ends. Here the CDR3 DNA reads TGTGCCAGCAGTGGTTCGGGAGATACGCAGTATTTT. It codes for CASSGSGDTQYF.

This chain connects TRBV27 to TRBJ2-3, with D possibly being TRBD1 (6 bases). The CDR3 is made up of 15 amino acids. Germline V gene lookup returns CDR1 MNHEY and CDR2 SMNVEV (reference sequence). V shed 3 bases and J shed 2 bases, with 12 bases lying between them. CDR3 coding DNA: TGTGCCAGCAGTTTCTGGGGGCGAACCACAGATACGCAGTATTTT. This sequence encodes CASSFWGRTTDTQYF.

The rearrangement joins TRBV5-1 to TRBJ2-5; maybe TRBD1 (6 bases). The germline V gene encodes CDR1 SGHRS and CDR2 YFSETQ. V gave up 2 bases and J gave up 0 bases, with 14 bases separating them. The CDR3 totals 16 residues. CDR3 sequence reads: CASSFTGLPYQETQYF. CDR3 bases: TGCGCCAGCAGCTTTACAGGGCTCCCGTACCAAGAGACCCAGTACTTC.

This clone was found once. This chain connects TRBV24-1 to TRBJ2-7; 10 positions agree with TRBD1. Trimming cost V 4 bases and J 3 bases; bases outside gene matches: 5. Germline CDR1 reads KGHDR; CDR2 reads SFDVKD. The CDR3 extends over 15 amino acids. The CDR3 coding sequence is TGTGCCACCAGTGAGGGGGACAGGGGAATCTACGAGCAGTACTTC. Protein: CATSEGDRGIYEQYF.

The CDR3 reads CASSLSGRGQPQHF. The CDR3 DNA reads as TGTGCCAGCAGTTTATCGGGTCGAGGTCAGCCCCAGCATTTT. V gene TRBV27 combines with J gene TRBJ1-5, with D uncertain. Trimming took off 0 bases at V and 6 bases at J, with 9 bases between the two ends. This CDR3 has 14 residues. Germline-derived CDR1 and CDR2 are MNHEY and SMNVEV (reference sequence).

V usage is TRBV11-3 and J usage is TRBJ2-4; TRBD1 aligns across 10 bases. This CDR3 is 13 amino acids long. The J segment lost 9 bases and the V segment lost 5 bases, leaving 4 bases of the junction unmatched. Germline values: CDR1 SGHNT, CDR2 YENEEA. The DNA of the CDR3 is TGTGCCAGCAGCCCCCGGGACAGGGGCATTCAGTACTTC. Translation: CASSPRDRGIQYF.

The gene calls are TRBV30 and TRBJ2-5, with 7 nucleotides matching TRBD2. The CDR3 contains 13 residues. The V gene's germline CDR1 is GTSNPN and CDR2 SVGIG (reference sequence). Trimming at V came to 3 bases and at J to 7 bases, leaving 8 bases not matched to a gene. The CDR3 here is CAWSRTGGGTQYF. The CDR3 DNA reads as TGTGCCTGGAGCCGTACGGGGGGAGGGACCCAGTACTTC.

The V and J genes are TRBV28 and TRBJ1-2; 7 bases map to TRBD1. The V segment lost 5 bases and the J segment 5 bases; nucleotides outside the gene matches: 8. CDR1 and CDR2 (germline): MDHEN, SYDVKM. The CDR3 spans 14 residues. This chain's CDR3 is CASSIDREPYGYTF. CDR3 DNA: TGTGCCAGCAGTATCGACAGGGAACCTTATGGCTACACCTTC.

In DNA form, the CDR3 reads TGTGCCAGCAGTGGGGGTCCCGGGACAGGGATCGAGACCCAGTACTTC. The encoded protein is CASSGGPGTGIETQYF. The chain uses TRBV6-1 and TRBJ2-5, with 9 nucleotides matching TRBD1. The CDR3 length is 16 residues. Germline assignment: CDR1 MNHNS and CDR2 SASEGT. V dropped 4 bases and J dropped 5; count of bases not matched to a gene: 11.

The V call is TRBV28, the J call TRBJ2-1, with unresolved D. V was trimmed by 2 bases and J by 0 bases, leaving 8 bases between them. Germline V CDR1 and CDR2: MDHEN, SYDVKM. The CDR3 loop spans 15 amino acids. The chain's CDR3 is CASSLPPSSYNEQFF. The DNA of the CDR3 is TGTGCCAGCAGTTTACCCCCGAGCTCCTACAATGAGCAGTTCTTC.

This clone was seen a few times. V usage is TRBV28 and J usage is TRBJ1-1; 7 bases match TRBD1. The V and J ends lost 4 bases and 8 bases, in that order; junction bases with no gene match: 4. The germline V gene encodes CDR1 MDHEN and CDR2 SYDVKM. The CDR3 is 12 residues long. CDR3 coding DNA: TGTGCCAGCAGTTATATACAGGGGGAAGCTTTCTTT. Its protein is CASSYIQGEAFF.

The J gene is TRBJ1-6, the V gene TRBV10-3; maybe TRBD1 (5 bases). The V end lost 2 bases, the J end lost 12 bases, and 14 bases lay between the germline ends. This CDR3 is 14 amino acids long. Germline values: CDR1 ENHRY, CDR2 SYGVKD. The CDR3 spells CAISEVGQGLPLHF. CDR3 coding DNA: TGTGCCATCAGTGAGGTGGGGCAGGGTCTACCCCTCCACTTT.

This clone was observed a handful of times. CDR3 sequence (DNA): TGTGCCAGCAGTCCCCGGACTAGCGGGAGGAGGAATGAGCAGTTCTTC. Protein product: CASSPRTSGRRNEQFF. The chain carries TRBV28 and TRBJ2-1; 14 bases fit TRBD2. V dropped 5 bases and J dropped 7; count of bases not matched to a gene: 7. The length of the CDR3 is 16 residues. Germline assignment: CDR1 MDHEN and CDR2 SYDVKM.

The chain employs TRBV7-3 and TRBJ2-7; tentative D call: TRBD2 (6 bases). The CDR3 spans 15 residues. The germline gives CDR1 SGHTA, CDR2 FQGTGA. V was shortened by 2 bases and J by 0 bases, with 11 bases between the two germline ends. The CDR3 DNA reads TGTGCCAGCAGCTTATCTAGCGTATCCTCCTACGAGCAGTACTTC. It codes for CASSLSSVSSYEQYF. Full variable domain (outside the CDR3, taken from reference TRBV7-3 and TRBJ2-7): GAGVSQTPSNKVTEKGKYVELRCDPISGHTALYWYRQSLGQGPEFLIYFQGTGAADDSGLPNDRFFAVRPEGSVSTLKIQRTERGDSAVYLCASSLSSVSSYEQYFGPGTRLTVT.

The V gene is TRBV7-2, the J gene TRBJ2-5; possible D gene TRBD1, 5 bases. Germline V gene sequence: CDR1 SGHTA, CDR2 FQGNSA. CDR3 length: 13 amino acids. Trimming removed 5 bases at V and 2 bases at J, with 9 bases between. For the CDR3, the DNA is TGTGCCAGCAGCCCCGGACAACAAGAGACCCAGTACTTC. Residues: CASSPGQQETQYF.

This chain connects TRBV6-5 to TRBJ1-2, with 7 bases matching TRBD1. The V gene's germline CDR1 is MNHEY and CDR2 SVGAGI. The CDR3 extends over 13 amino acids. J lost 8 bases, V lost 6 bases, and 9 bases had no gene match. For the CDR3, the DNA is TGTGCCAGCAGAGCGACAGGGATGGGGGGCTACACCTTC. It codes for CASRATGMGGYTF.

This chain joins TRBV7-3 and TRBJ1-1; no clear D. Germline V CDR1 and CDR2: SGHTA, FQGTGA. Deletions cut 1 base from V and 5 bases from J, with 8 bases between. CDR3 size: 13 residues. The CDR3 loop is CASSLSARTEAFF. DNA for the CDR3: TGTGCCAGCAGCTTAAGTGCCCGGACTGAAGCTTTCTTT.

The chain recombines TRBV19 with TRBJ2-1; perhaps TRBD2 as D (7 bases). The V gene lost 6 bases and the J gene lost 6 bases, with 30 bases spanning the gap. This CDR3 is 19 amino acids long. Germline lookup yields CDR1 LNHDA and CDR2 SQIVND (reference sequence). The CDR3, as DNA: TGTGCCAGTAGCCTTTATCCCGTCGGGGGGCGCGGTGCCTCCAATGAGCAGTTCTTC. As protein: CASSLYPVGGRGASNEQFF. Supplemented by reference TRBV19 and TRBJ2-1, the full variable domain reads DGGITQSPKYLFRKEGQNVTLSCEQNLNHDAMYWYRQDPGQGLRLIYYSQIVNDFQKGDIAEGYSVSREKKESFPLTVTSAQKNPTAFYLCASSLYPVGGRGASNEQFFGPGTRLTVL.